Listed here are 29 T cell receptor beta chains from one sample, sequenced in a study of blood T cell repertoires in COVID-19. Measured with immunoSEQ multiplex PCR; TCRdb has only the in-frame clones, and not every one. The sample contains roughly 160,000 clones, approximately 85% of which appear only once. Sequenced input: peripheral blood. The receptors originated from a man at least 80 years old with COVID-19, enrolled during active disease.

The V call is TRBV12-3 or TRBV12-4, the J call TRBJ2-5; TRBD2 agrees at 8 bases. J was trimmed by 5 bases and V by 7 bases; bases with no gene match: 6. The length of the CDR3 is 13 residues. In nucleotides, the CDR3 is TGTGCCAGCAAATCGGGGGGGCTCGAGACCCAGTACTTC. Its translation is CASKSGGLETQYF.

The chain combines TRBV6-2 or TRBV6-3 with TRBJ1-5; 7 bases are shared with TRBD1. This CDR3 region has 17 residues. Germline lookup yields CDR1 MNHEY and CDR2 SVGEGT. The trim removed 5 bases at V and 6 bases at J, leaving 16 bases unmatched. For the CDR3, the DNA is TGTGCCAGCAGTACGTACGGGGACAGAGGTCGGGGTCAGCCCCAGCATTTT. This encodes CASSTYGDRGRGQPQHF.

The rearrangement links TRBV7-9 to TRBJ1-6; TRBD1 matches at 9 bases. The V gene end was trimmed by 1 base and the J gene end by 7 bases; junction bases not matched to a gene: 8. The CDR3 runs to 17 residues. The germline gives CDR1 SEHNR, CDR2 FQNEAQ (reference sequence). The CDR3 loop reads CASSLGTGEDRNSPLHF. As DNA, the CDR3 is TGTGCCAGCAGCTTAGGGACAGGGGAAGATCGCAATTCACCCCTCCACTTT.

The rearrangement links TRBV19 to TRBJ1-5, with 8 bases that match TRBD1. CDR3 length: 13 amino acids. Germline CDR1 is LNHDA and CDR2 is SQIVND (reference sequence). With V trimmed by 7 bases and J by 9 bases, 8 bases remained unmatched. The CDR3 DNA follows: TGTGCCAGTACCCGGACAGGGTATGGGCCCCAGCATTTT. It codes for CASTRTGYGPQHF.

The gene calls are TRBV28 and TRBJ1-1; D remains unclear. This CDR3 contains 11 residues. CDR1 is MDHEN, CDR2 SYDVKM, per germline. Trimming removed 6 bases from V and 8 bases from J, with 10 bases in between. The CDR3 here is CASSTNREAFF. The CDR3 DNA sequence: TGTGCCAGCAGCACTAATAGGGAAGCTTTCTTT.

Points on this clone: Other DNA sequences within the sample encode an identical CDR3. The chain is built from TRBV4-2 and TRBJ1-1, with TRBD1 as a possible D gene (5 bases). V was trimmed by 0 bases and J by 5 bases, leaving 10 bases between them. Germline V lookup: CDR1 LGHNA, CDR2 YNFKEQ. The CDR3 covers 14 residues. CDR3 loop: CASSQDRGRTEAFF. In DNA, the CDR3 is TGTGCCAGCAGCCAAGATAGGGGCAGGACTGAAGCTTTCTTT.

The chain links TRBV6-5 to TRBJ2-5; TRBD2 matches at 8 bases. This CDR3 contains 14 residues. Trimming took 6 bases from V and 2 from J; bases not matched to a gene: 5. Germline V CDR1 and CDR2: MNHEY, SVGAGI. In nucleotides, the CDR3 is TGTGCCAGCAGGCAAGCGGGGGCACAAGAGACCCAGTACTTC. This codes for CASRQAGAQETQYF.

CDR3 bases: TGTGCCAGCAGCCAGGCAGGGCAGGACGGGGAGCTGTTTTTT. Translating it yields CASSQAGQDGELFF. This sequence joins TRBV16 and TRBJ2-2; TRBD1 might be the D (5 bases). V was pared by 3 bases and J by 7 bases, with 12 bases between. Per the germline V gene, CDR1 is KGHSY and CDR2 is FQNENV. CDR3 length: 14 amino acids. Supplemented by reference TRBV16 and TRBJ2-2, the full variable domain reads GEEVAQTPKHLVRGEGQKAKLYCAPIKGHSYVFWYQQVLKNEFKFLISFQNENVFDETGMPKERFSAKCLPNSPCSLEIQATKLEDSAVYFCASSQAGQDGELFFGEGSRLTVL.

The sample holds one count of this clone. The chain links TRBV9 to TRBJ1-2; TRBD1 is a possible D gene (5 bases). Trimming cost V 4 bases and J 8 bases, with 21 bases left between them. This CDR3 has 15 amino acids. Germline CDR1 and CDR2: SGDLS and YYNGEE. The CDR3 bases are TGTGCCAGCAGCCTTGAGGGAGGGGCCGCCAGGGGCTACACCTTC. It encodes CASSLEGGAARGYTF.

The chain joins TRBV4-2 to TRBJ2-1; 14 nucleotides align to TRBD2. CDR1 and CDR2 (germline): LGHNA, YNFKEQ. V gave up 0 bases and J gave up 6 bases; unmatched junction bases: 1. The CDR3 has 16 amino acids. The CDR3 spells CASSQDGTSGGNEQFF. The CDR3 DNA reads TGTGCCAGCAGCCAAGATGGGACTAGCGGGGGCAATGAGCAGTTCTTC.

This clone was picked up one time. V usage is TRBV10-3 and J usage is TRBJ2-7; D call uncertain. V was trimmed by 3 bases and J by 2 bases, leaving 17 bases between them. This CDR3 is built from 16 residues. Germline values: CDR1 ENHRY, CDR2 SYGVKD. In DNA, the CDR3 is TGTGCCATCAGTGACCCGACGGTCAGCGCGGCCTACGAGCAGTACTTC. Its translation: CAISDPTVSAAYEQYF.

This chain joins TRBV2 and TRBJ1-4, with TRBD1 matching 8 bases. The CDR3 has 14 residues. Germline V gives CDR1 SNHLY, CDR2 FYNNEI. V dropped 5 bases and J dropped 8; count of bases not matched to a gene: 7. The chain's CDR3 is CASSSDRVNEKLFF. CDR3 sequence (DNA): TGTGCCAGCAGTTCGGACAGGGTTAACGAAAAACTGTTTTTT.

V gene TRBV9 combines with J gene TRBJ2-2; possible D gene TRBD1, 6 bases. Trimming removed 3 bases from V and 4 bases from J, with 13 bases in between. The CDR3 sequence is 15 residues long. Germline values: CDR1 SGDLS, CDR2 YYNGEE. In nucleotides, the CDR3 is TGTGCCAGCAGCGCCGAAGACAGGAGCACCGGGGAGCTGTTTTTT. Translated, it gives CASSAEDRSTGELFF.

The rearrangement joins TRBV2 to TRBJ2-1, with D hard to call. V shed 4 bases and J shed 6 bases, with 13 bases lying between them. The CDR3 is 14 amino acids. Germline V CDR1 and CDR2: SNHLY, FYNNEI. CDR3 loop: CASSVLTWLNEQFF. Written as DNA, the CDR3 is TGTGCCAGCAGTGTCCTGACTTGGCTCAATGAGCAGTTCTTC.

The chain couples TRBV2 to TRBJ1-4; D possibly corresponds to TRBD1 (6 bases). Germline V CDR1 and CDR2: SNHLY, FYNNEI. V was shortened by 3 bases and J by 8 bases, with 13 bases between the two germline ends. This CDR3 region has 14 residues. CDR3 protein: CASSDEYRVEKLFF. The DNA of the CDR3 is TGTGCCAGCAGTGACGAGTACAGGGTAGAAAAACTGTTTTTT.

This rearrangement joins TRBV29-1 to TRBJ2-2; D is ambiguous. The CDR3 covers 15 residues. Germline V lookup: CDR1 SQVTM, CDR2 ANQGSEA. Trimming removed 4 bases at V and 0 bases at J, with 12 bases between. The CDR3 DNA is TGCAGCGTTGGATTGGTGGGCGCGAACACCGGGGAGCTGTTTTTT. Translated, it gives CSVGLVGANTGELFF.

The chain joins TRBV29-1 to TRBJ2-7; D possibly corresponds to TRBD1 (6 bases). The CDR3 sequence is 12 residues long. Between the trimmed V and J ends, which lost 4 bases and 4 bases, there was a span of 11 bases. CDR1 SQVTM and CDR2 ANQGSEA come from the germline V gene. The CDR3 coding sequence is TGCAGCGTTGGGTTGCAGGGGTACGAGCAGTACTTC. The encoded protein is CSVGLQGYEQYF.

The chain combines TRBV7-2 with TRBJ1-4, with 8 nucleotides matching TRBD1. CDR3 length: 15 amino acids. V lost 5 bases and J lost 3; bases outside the gene matches: 5. Germline values: CDR1 SGHTA, CDR2 FQGNSA. The CDR3 spells CASSTHRGANEKLFF. In DNA form, the CDR3 reads TGTGCCAGCAGCACCCACAGGGGGGCTAATGAAAAACTGTTTTTT.

V usage is TRBV6-2 or TRBV6-3 and J usage is TRBJ1-2; D remains unclear. From germline, CDR1 is MNHEY and CDR2 SVGEGT. Trimming stripped 6 bases from V and 8 bases from J, with 16 bases between. The CDR3 runs 13 residues. The CDR3 coding sequence is TGTGCCAGCAGCCCAAACGGTGGGCTCGGCTACACCTTC. It encodes CASSPNGGLGYTF.

This clone was counted only a few times. The DNA is left out, because the CDR3 cannot be placed on it with certainty; the CDR3 is given as TCRdb lists it. J is TRBJ1-5 and V is TRBV19. From its first to its last residue, the CDR3 has 13 amino acids. The germline CDR1 and CDR2 sequences are LNHDA and SQIVND (reference sequence). The CDR3 loop reads CASREQLSGPQHF.

The V and J genes are TRBV6-6 and TRBJ1-1, with D possibly being TRBD1 (5 bases). The CDR3 is 15 residues long. The germline V and J ends were trimmed by 6 bases and 3 bases, with 17 bases remaining between them. Germline CDR1 reads MNHNY; CDR2 reads SVGAGI (reference sequence). The DNA of the CDR3 is TGTGCCAGCAGCCTCTCTAGACAGAGGCACACTGAAGCTTTCTTT. Its protein is CASSLSRQRHTEAFF.

This chain joins TRBV6-5 and TRBJ2-5, with 9 bases matching TRBD1. Per germline, CDR1 MNHEY and CDR2 SVGAGI. V lost 6 bases, J lost 5 bases, and 10 bases stayed unmatched. The CDR3 consists of 15 residues. The CDR3 nucleotides are TGTGCCAGCAGCCCCGGGACAGGGCGTGGGGAGACCCAGTACTTC. Translated, it gives CASSPGTGRGETQYF.

On this clone itself: A clone one base away is much larger, so this may be a read error. V gene TRBV4-3 combines with J gene TRBJ2-4, with 7 bases aligning to TRBD1. Germline V gene data show CDR1 as LGHNA and CDR2 as YSLEER. The CDR3 has 13 residues. V shed 2 bases and J 6 bases; nucleotides not matched to a gene: 1. CDR3 protein: CASSQRQGNIQYF. The CDR3 DNA sequence: TGCGCCAGCAGCCAAAGACAGGGAAACATTCAGTACTTC.

This chain uses TRBV24-1 with TRBJ2-5; D is uncertain. The CDR3 spans 14 residues. Germline V gives CDR1 KGHDR, CDR2 SFDVKD. Trimming removed 4 bases from V and 5 bases from J, with 13 bases in between. The CDR3 here is CATSDPSPSETQYF. The CDR3 nucleotides are TGTGCCACCAGTGACCCCTCCCCGTCGGAGACCCAGTACTTC.

This clone was recorded only once. The rearrangement links TRBV19 to TRBJ2-3; the D gene is possibly TRBD1 (6 bases). Trimming removed 3 bases at V and 1 base at J, with 11 bases between. The CDR3 spans 15 residues. Germline V gene data show CDR1 as LNHDA and CDR2 as SQIVND (reference sequence). For the CDR3, the DNA is TGTGCCAGTAGTATGCAGGGGTACGGCACAGATACGCAGTATTTT. It is translated as CASSMQGYGTDTQYF.

The chain employs TRBV28 and TRBJ1-5, with TRBD1 as a possible D gene (6 bases). The CDR3 covers 15 residues. The germline V and J ends were trimmed by 3 bases and 3 bases, with 12 bases remaining between them. Germline CDR1 reads MDHEN; CDR2 reads SYDVKM. In nucleotides, the CDR3 is TGTGCCAGCAGTTTGGGTACAGGGTACAATCAGCCCCAGCATTTT. It specifies CASSLGTGYNQPQHF.

V gene TRBV5-4 combines with J gene TRBJ1-1; D perhaps matches TRBD1 (5 bases). Per the germline V gene, CDR1 is SGHNT and CDR2 is YYREEE (reference sequence). The V and J ends lost 4 bases and 1 base respectively, with 17 bases between them. This CDR3 comprises 16 residues. Written as DNA, the CDR3 is TGTGCCAGCAGCCCCGGAAAGGGGTGGGGGAACACTGAAGCTTTCTTT. Encoded protein: CASSPGKGWGNTEAFF.

The rearrangement uses TRBV2 and TRBJ1-5; possible D gene TRBD1, 6 bases. The CDR3 length is 13 residues. Germline CDR1 SNHLY, CDR2 FYNNEI. The CDR3 here is CASKGGNNQPQHF. The CDR3 nucleotides read TGTGCTTCTAAGGGGGGGAACAATCAGCCCCAGCATTTT.

The chain has TRBV6-2 or TRBV6-3 and TRBJ2-7; D perhaps matches TRBD2 (6 bases). Germline CDR1 is MNHEY and CDR2 is SVGEGT. V shed 3 bases and J shed 3 bases, with 12 bases lying between them. The CDR3 extends over 14 amino acids. The CDR3 reads CASSYPGVHYEQYF. The CDR3 coding sequence is TGTGCCAGCAGTTATCCGGGGGTACACTACGAGCAGTACTTC.